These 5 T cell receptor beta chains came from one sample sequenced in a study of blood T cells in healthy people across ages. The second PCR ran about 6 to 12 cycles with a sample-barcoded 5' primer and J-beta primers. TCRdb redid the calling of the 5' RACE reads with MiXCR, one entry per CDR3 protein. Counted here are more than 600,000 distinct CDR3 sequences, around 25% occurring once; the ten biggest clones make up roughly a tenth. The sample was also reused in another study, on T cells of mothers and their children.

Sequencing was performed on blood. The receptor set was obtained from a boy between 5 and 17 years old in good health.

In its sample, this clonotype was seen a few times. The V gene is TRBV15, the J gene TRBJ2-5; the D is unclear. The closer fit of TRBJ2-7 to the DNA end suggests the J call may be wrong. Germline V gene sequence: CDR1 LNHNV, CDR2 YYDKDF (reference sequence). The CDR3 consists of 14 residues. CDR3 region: CATSRDRASYEQYF. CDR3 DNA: TGTGCCACCAGCAGAGATCGCGCTTCCTACGAGCAGTACTTC.

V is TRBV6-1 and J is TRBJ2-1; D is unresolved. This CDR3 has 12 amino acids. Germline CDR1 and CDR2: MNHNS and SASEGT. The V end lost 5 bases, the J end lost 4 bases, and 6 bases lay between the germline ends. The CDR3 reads CASSRTYNEQFF. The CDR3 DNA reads TGTGCCAGCAGTCGGACGTACAATGAGCAGTTCTTC.

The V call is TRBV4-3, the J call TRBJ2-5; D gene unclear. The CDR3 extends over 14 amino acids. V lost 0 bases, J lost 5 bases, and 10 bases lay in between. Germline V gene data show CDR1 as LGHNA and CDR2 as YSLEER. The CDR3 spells CASSQEGVWETQYF. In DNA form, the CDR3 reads TGCGCCAGCAGCCAAGAGGGCGTATGGGAGACCCAGTACTTC.

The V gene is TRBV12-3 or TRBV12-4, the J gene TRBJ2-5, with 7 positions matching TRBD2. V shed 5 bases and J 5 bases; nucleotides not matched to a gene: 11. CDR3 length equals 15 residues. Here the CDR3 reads CASSPGDGGKETQYF. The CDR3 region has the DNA TGTGCCAGCAGTCCCGGTGACGGGGGGAAGGAGACCCAGTACTTC.

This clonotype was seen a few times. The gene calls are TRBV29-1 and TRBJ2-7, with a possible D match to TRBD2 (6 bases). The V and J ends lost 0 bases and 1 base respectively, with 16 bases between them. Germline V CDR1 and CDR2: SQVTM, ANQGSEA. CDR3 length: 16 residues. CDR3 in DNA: TGCAGCGTTGAAGATTTGGAGGAGGGAACTTCCTACGAGCAGTACTTC. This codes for CSVEDLEEGTSYEQYF.